The following is a T cell receptor (beta chain) sequence with its context. Antigen unknown. The second PCR ran roughly 6 to 11 cycles with a sample-barcoded 5' primer and J-beta primers. Any given sample supplied a minimum of 2.5 million CDR3-containing paired-end reads. TCRdb recomputed calls from the 5' RACE reads with MiXCR, one row per CDR3 protein. The table shows around 800,000 distinct CDR3 sequences, with approximately 67% occurring only once. The data were obtained in a study of blood T cells in healthy people across ages. Whole-study findings and limits: Higher diversity and more naive CD4+ cells were features of long-lived donors, compared to aged donors.

The V end lost 0 bases, the J end lost 6 bases, and 11 bases lay between the germline ends. The CDR3 runs to 14 residues. The V gene's germline CDR1 is SEHNR and CDR2 FQNEAQ (reference sequence). This rearrangement joins TRBV7-9 to TRBJ1-1, with a tentative D call TRBD1 (6 bases). This TCR derives from a man aged 25-45 years in good health. The sample consisted of blood. The CDR3 here is CASSLAGAIAEAFF. For the CDR3, the DNA is TGTGCCAGCAGCTTAGCGGGGGCTATCGCTGAAGCTTTCTTT. The full variable domain, completed using reference TRBV7-9 and TRBJ1-1, is DTGVSQNPRHKITKRGQNVTFRCDPISEHNRLYWYRQTLGQGPEFLTYFQNEAQLEKSRLLSDRFSAERPKGSFSTLEIQRTEQGDSAMYLCASSLAGAIAEAFFGQGTRLTVV.